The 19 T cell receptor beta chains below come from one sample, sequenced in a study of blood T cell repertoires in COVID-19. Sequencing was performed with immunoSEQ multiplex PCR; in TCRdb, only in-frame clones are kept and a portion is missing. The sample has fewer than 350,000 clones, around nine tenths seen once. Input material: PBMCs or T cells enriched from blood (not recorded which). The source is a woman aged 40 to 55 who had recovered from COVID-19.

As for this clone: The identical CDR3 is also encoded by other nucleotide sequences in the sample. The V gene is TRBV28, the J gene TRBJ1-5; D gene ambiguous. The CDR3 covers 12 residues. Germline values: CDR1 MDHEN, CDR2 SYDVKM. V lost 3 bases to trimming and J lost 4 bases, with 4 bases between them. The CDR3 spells CASSFLNQPQHF. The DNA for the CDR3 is TGTGCCAGCAGTTTTTTAAATCAGCCCCAGCATTTT.

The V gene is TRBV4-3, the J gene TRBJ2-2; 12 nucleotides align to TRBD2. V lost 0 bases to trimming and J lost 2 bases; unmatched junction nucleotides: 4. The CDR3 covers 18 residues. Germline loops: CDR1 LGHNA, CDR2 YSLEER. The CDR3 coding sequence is TGCGCCAGCAGCCAAGAGACTAGCGGGAGCCATAACACCGGGGAGCTGTTTTTT. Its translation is CASSQETSGSHNTGELFF.

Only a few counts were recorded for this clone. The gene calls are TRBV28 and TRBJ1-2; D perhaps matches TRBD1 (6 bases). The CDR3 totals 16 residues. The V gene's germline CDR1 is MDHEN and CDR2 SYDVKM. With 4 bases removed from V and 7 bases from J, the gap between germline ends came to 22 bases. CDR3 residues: CASSSHATGASVGYTF. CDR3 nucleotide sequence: TGTGCCAGCAGTTCGCATGCGACAGGTGCTTCGGTTGGCTACACCTTC.

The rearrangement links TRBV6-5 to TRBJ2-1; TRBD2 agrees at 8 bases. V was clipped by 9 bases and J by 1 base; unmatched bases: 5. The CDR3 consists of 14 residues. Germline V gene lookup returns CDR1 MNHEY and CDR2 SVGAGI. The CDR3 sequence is CASGLAASYNEQFF. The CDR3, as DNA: TGTGCCAGTGGACTAGCCGCTTCCTACAATGAGCAGTTCTTC.

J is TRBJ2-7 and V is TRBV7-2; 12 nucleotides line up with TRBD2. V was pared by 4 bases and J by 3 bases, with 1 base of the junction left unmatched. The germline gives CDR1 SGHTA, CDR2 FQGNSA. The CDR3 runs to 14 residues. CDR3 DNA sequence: TGTGCCAGCAGCTCGACTAGCGGGAGCTACGAGCAGTACTTC. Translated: CASSSTSGSYEQYF.

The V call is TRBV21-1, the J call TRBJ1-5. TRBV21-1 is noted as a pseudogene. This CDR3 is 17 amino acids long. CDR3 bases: TGTGCCAGCAGCAAAGAGGCCCGACTCACCGCGGGTCAGCCCCAGCATTTT. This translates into CASSKEARLTAGQPQHF.

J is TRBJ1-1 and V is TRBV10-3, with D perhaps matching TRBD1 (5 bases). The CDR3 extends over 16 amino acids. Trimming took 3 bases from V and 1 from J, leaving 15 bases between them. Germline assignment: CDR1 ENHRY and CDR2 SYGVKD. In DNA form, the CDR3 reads TGTGCCATCAGTGACCCTCGATCTACAGGGAACACTGAAGCTTTCTTT. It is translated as CAISDPRSTGNTEAFF.

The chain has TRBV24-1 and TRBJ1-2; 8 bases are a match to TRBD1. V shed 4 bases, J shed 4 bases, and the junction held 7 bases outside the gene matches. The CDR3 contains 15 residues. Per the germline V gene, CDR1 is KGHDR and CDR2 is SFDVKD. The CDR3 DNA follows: TGTGCCACCAGTGACCCCCGGACAGGGATCTATGGCTACACCTTC. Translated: CATSDPRTGIYGYTF.

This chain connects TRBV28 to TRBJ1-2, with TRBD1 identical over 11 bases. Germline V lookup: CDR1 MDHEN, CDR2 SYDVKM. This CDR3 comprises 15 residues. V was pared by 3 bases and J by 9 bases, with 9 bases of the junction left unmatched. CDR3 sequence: CASSLGGTGGFSYTF. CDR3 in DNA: TGTGCCAGCAGTTTGGGTGGGACAGGGGGATTTAGCTACACCTTC.

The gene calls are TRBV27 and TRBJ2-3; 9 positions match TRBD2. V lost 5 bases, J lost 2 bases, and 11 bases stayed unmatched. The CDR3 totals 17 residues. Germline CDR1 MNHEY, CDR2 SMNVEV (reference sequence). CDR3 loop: CASSLTQREAPTDTQYF. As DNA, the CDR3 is TGTGCCAGCAGTCTGACACAGCGGGAGGCCCCCACAGATACGCAGTATTTT.

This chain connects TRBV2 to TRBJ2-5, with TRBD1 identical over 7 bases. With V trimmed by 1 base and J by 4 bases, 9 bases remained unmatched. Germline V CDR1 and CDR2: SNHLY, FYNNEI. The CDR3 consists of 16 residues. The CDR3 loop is CASSEDRTGHGETQYF. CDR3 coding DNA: TGTGCCAGCAGTGAAGATAGGACAGGTCACGGAGAGACCCAGTACTTC. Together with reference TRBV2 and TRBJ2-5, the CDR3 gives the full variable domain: EPEVTQTPSHQVTQMGQEVILRCVPISNHLYFYWYRQILGQKVEFLVSFYNNEISEKSEIFDDQFSVERPDGSNFTLKIRSTKLEDSAMYFCASSEDRTGHGETQYFGPGTRLLVL.

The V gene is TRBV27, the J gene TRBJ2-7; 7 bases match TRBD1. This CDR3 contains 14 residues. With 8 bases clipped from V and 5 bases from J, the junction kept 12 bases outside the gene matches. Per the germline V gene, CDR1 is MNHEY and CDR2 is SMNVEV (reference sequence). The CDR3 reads CASHQQGWAHEQYF. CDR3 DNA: TGTGCCAGCCATCAACAGGGGTGGGCCCACGAGCAGTACTTC.

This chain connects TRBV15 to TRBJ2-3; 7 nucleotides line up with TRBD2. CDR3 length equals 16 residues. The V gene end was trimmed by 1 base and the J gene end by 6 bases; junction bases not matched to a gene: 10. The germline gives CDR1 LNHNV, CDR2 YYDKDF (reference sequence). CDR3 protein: CATSRGVAGAGDTQYF. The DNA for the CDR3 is TGTGCCACCAGCAGAGGCGTCGCGGGAGCTGGTGATACGCAGTATTTT.

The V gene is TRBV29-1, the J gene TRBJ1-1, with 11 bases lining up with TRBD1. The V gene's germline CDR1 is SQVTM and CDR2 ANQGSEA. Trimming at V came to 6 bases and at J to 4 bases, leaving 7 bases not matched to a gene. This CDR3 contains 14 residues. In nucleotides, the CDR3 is TGCAGCGTCGCTAAGGACAGGGGGCTCACTGAAGCTTTCTTT. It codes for CSVAKDRGLTEAFF.

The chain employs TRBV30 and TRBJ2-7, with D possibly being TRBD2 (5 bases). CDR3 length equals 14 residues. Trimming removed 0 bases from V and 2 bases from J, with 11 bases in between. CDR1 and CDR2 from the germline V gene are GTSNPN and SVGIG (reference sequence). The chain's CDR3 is CAWSVPPGTYEQYF. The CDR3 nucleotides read TGTGCCTGGAGTGTACCCCCCGGGACCTACGAGCAGTACTTC.

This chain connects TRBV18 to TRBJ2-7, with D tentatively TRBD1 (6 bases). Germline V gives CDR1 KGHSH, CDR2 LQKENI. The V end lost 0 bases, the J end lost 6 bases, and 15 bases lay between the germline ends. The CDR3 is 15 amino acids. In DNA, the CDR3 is TGTGCCAGCTCACCACCGGGCAGGGGATCGGGCGAGCAGTACTTC. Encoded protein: CASSPPGRGSGEQYF.

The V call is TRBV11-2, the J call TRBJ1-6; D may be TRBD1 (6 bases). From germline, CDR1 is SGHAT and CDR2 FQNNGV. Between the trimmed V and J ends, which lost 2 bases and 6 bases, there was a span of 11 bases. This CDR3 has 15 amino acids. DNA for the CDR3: TGTGCCAGCAGCTTAAGGGGGTCCGTTAATTCACCCCTCCACTTT. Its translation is CASSLRGSVNSPLHF.

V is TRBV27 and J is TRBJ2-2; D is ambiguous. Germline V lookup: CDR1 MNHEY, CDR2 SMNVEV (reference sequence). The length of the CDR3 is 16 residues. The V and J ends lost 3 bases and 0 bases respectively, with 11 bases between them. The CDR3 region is CASSFHHQANTGELFF. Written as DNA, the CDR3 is TGTGCCAGCAGTTTCCACCACCAGGCGAACACCGGGGAGCTGTTTTTT.

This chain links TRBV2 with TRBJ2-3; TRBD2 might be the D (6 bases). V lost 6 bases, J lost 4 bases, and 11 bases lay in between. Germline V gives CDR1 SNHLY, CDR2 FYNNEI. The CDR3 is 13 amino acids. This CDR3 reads CASRRREADTQYF. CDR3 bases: TGTGCCAGCAGGAGAAGGGAGGCAGATACGCAGTATTTT. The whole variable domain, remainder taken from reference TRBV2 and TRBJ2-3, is EPEVTQTPSHQVTQMGQEVILRCVPISNHLYFYWYRQILGQKVEFLVSFYNNEISEKSEIFDDQFSVERPDGSNFTLKIRSTKLEDSAMYFCASRRREADTQYFGPGTRLTVL.